Listed below are T cell receptor beta chains from one sample, sequenced in a study of cytomegalovirus exposure and HLA in healthy donors. The protocol was immunoSEQ multiplex PCR, while the TCRdb copy is restricted to in-frame clones and leaves out a portion. In the table there are roughly 120,000 clones, roughly three quarters of which are singletons. Sequencing input: PBMCs. Receptors were obtained from a woman between 18 and 29 years old in good health and CMV-seronegative. The CDR3 runs from the conserved cysteine through the conserved F or W. The D gene is left open where the match is weak. The listing skips clone size in some rows; elsewhere it reads once, few, many or a size class.

J: TRBJ1-2
size: -
V: TRBV28
D: TRBD1
CDR3: CASSLIPGGTGGDGYTF
DNA: TGTGCCAGCAGTTTAATTCCGGGGGGGACAGGGGGCGATGGCTACACCTTC

J: TRBJ2-1
size: -
V: TRBV7-2
D: TRBD2
CDR3: CASSLWGEGEQFF
DNA: TGTGCCAGCAGCTTATGGGGGGAGGGTGAGCAGTTCTTC

J: TRBJ2-5
size: once
V: TRBV28
D: TRBD1
CDR3: CASKIRTGGNVPTQETQYF
DNA: TGTGCCAGCAAAATCCGGACAGGGGGGAATGTTCCGACGCAAGAGACCCAGTACTTC

J: TRBJ1-6
size: once
V: TRBV28
D: -
CDR3: CASSSEAGLSSYNSPLHF
DNA: TGTGCCAGCAGTTCGGAGGCAGGATTGAGCTCCTATAATTCACCCCTCCACTTT

J: TRBJ1-3
size: -
V: TRBV7-2
D: TRBD1
CDR3: CASSASDRGRNTIYF
DNA: TGTGCCAGCAGCGCCTCCGACAGGGGAAGAAACACCATATATTTT

J: TRBJ2-3
size: -
V: TRBV4-1
D: -
CDR3: CASSQEPGTQYF
DNA: TGCGCCAGCAGCCAGGAGCCGGGTACGCAGTATTTT

J: TRBJ1-3
size: -
V: TRBV6-5
D: -
CDR3: CASRSGRNTIYF
DNA: TGTGCCAGCAGGTCGGGGAGAAACACCATATATTTT

J: TRBJ2-5
size: -
V: TRBV2
D: -
CDR3: CASRTFLGGETQYF
DNA: TGTGCCAGCAGAACATTTCTCGGCGGGGAGACCCAGTACTTC

J: TRBJ1-5
size: -
V: TRBV9
D: TRBD1
CDR3: CASSAGTANQPQHF
DNA: TGTGCCAGCAGCGCCGGGACAGCCAATCAGCCCCAGCATTTT

J: TRBJ1-5
size: -
V: TRBV28
D: TRBD1
CDR3: CASSPSGDRGRYSNQPQHF
DNA: TGTGCCAGCAGTCCTTCGGGGGACAGGGGCCGCTATAGCAATCAGCCCCAGCATTTT

J: TRBJ2-5
size: -
V: TRBV13
D: TRBD1
CDR3: CASSHLDRVYETQYF
DNA: TGTGCCAGCAGCCACCTCGACAGGGTCTATGAGACCCAGTACTTC

J: TRBJ1-2
size: -
V: TRBV5-6
D: -
CDR3: CASVGRGYTF
DNA: TGTGCCAGCGTGGGGCGGGGCTACACCTTC

J: TRBJ1-5
size: few
V: TRBV4-1
D: -
CDR3: CASSQDPTGRKNQPQHF
DNA: TGCGCCAGCAGCCAAGATCCCACAGGACGGAAGAATCAGCCCCAGCATTTT

J: TRBJ1-5
size: -
V: TRBV10-3
D: -
CDR3: CAISSGADSNQPQHF
DNA: TGTGCCATCAGTAGTGGGGCTGATAGCAATCAGCCCCAGCATTTT